The next 16 T cell receptor beta chains were all read from a single sample in a study of blood T cells in healthy people across ages. Next came a second PCR, run for about 7 to 12 cycles, which used a sample-barcoded 5' primer along with a J-beta primer mix. TCRdb re-called the 5' RACE reads through MiXCR, storing one row per CDR3 protein. This table has approximately 780,000 distinct CDR3 sequences, around a quarter appearing once. These data were also reused for a study on T cells of mothers and their children.

The material sequenced was blood. The receptors here all came from a boy aged 10-17 years in good health.

V gene TRBV7-9 combines with J gene TRBJ1-6; D remains unclear. The V end was cut by 4 bases, the J end by 9 bases, with 13 bases between. Germline V gene sequence: CDR1 SEHNR, CDR2 FQNEAQ (reference sequence). This CDR3 contains 14 residues. The CDR3 nucleotides read TGTGCCAGCAGCTCCGGGGTAACGGGTTCACCCCTCCACTTT. This sequence encodes CASSSGVTGSPLHF.

The sample holds a few counts of this clonotype. The V and J genes are TRBV5-1 and TRBJ1-6; D is uncertain. CDR1 and CDR2 (germline): SGHRS, YFSETQ. The CDR3 extends over 14 amino acids. Trimming removed 1 base from V and 0 bases from J, with 2 bases in between. This CDR3 is CASSLISYNSPLHF. The CDR3 nucleotides read TGCGCCAGCAGCTTGATCTCCTATAATTCACCCCTCCACTTT.

The sample holds a few counts of this clonotype. This chain links TRBV18 with TRBJ1-4; D remains unclear. The CDR3 has 14 amino acids. V was trimmed by 3 bases and J by 4 bases, leaving 9 bases between them. Germline CDR1 KGHSH, CDR2 LQKENI. The CDR3 sequence: CASSPGVINEKLFF. The CDR3 nucleotides are TGTGCCAGCTCACCGGGAGTGATTAATGAAAAACTGTTTTTT.

The J gene is TRBJ2-1, the V gene TRBV6-1; D gene uncertain. Trimming left V 5 bases short and J 9 bases short, with 11 bases between. CDR3 length equals 12 residues. The germline V gene has CDR1 MNHNS and CDR2 SASEGT. In DNA form, the CDR3 reads TGTGCCAGCAGTTCGCGGATGGGTGAGCAGTTCTTC. This translates into CASSSRMGEQFF.

This clonotype was seen a few times. The rearrangement joins TRBV29-1 to TRBJ2-1; TRBD1 is a possible D gene (5 bases). Trimming stripped 7 bases from V and 4 bases from J, with 8 bases between. CDR3 length equals 11 residues. From germline, CDR1 is SQVTM and CDR2 ANQGSEA. CDR3 residues: CSGQGYNEQFF. CDR3 DNA: TGCAGCGGCCAGGGTTACAATGAGCAGTTCTTC.

This chain connects TRBV2 to TRBJ1-1; possibly TRBD1 for D (6 bases). The germline V gene encodes CDR1 SNHLY and CDR2 FYNNEI. Trimming cost V 2 bases and J 6 bases, with 13 bases left between them. The CDR3 length is 14 residues. For the CDR3, the DNA is TGTGCCAGCAGTGAAAGAGTACAGGGTGCTGAAGCTTTCTTT. It yields the protein CASSERVQGAEAFF.

This clonotype turned up a few times. V usage is TRBV6-5 and J usage is TRBJ1-5; no firm D call. With 3 bases removed from V and 7 bases from J, the gap between germline ends came to 13 bases. Germline lookup yields CDR1 MNHEY and CDR2 SVGAGI. The CDR3 has 14 residues. CDR3 sequence: CASSYGAVGQPQHF. The CDR3 bases are TGTGCCAGCAGTTATGGCGCGGTTGGGCAGCCCCAGCATTTT.

The gene calls are TRBV25-1 and TRBJ2-1; 7 bases agree with TRBD2. CDR3 size: 12 residues. The germline V gene encodes CDR1 MGHDK and CDR2 SYGVNS. Unmatched junction bases numbered 3, after V lost 5 bases and J lost 8 bases. In DNA, the CDR3 is TGTGCCAGCAGTAAAGCGGGGCATGAGCAGTTCTTC. Translation gives CASSKAGHEQFF.

The V and J genes are TRBV2 and TRBJ2-2; 8 bases match TRBD1. With 3 bases clipped from V and 4 bases from J, the junction kept 7 bases outside the gene matches. The CDR3 contains 16 residues. The germline CDR1 and CDR2 sequences are SNHLY and FYNNEI. The CDR3: CASSDIGTGGTGELFF. Written as DNA, the CDR3 is TGTGCCAGCAGTGATATTGGGACAGGCGGCACCGGGGAGCTGTTTTTT.

This clonotype was detected a few times. A junction end diverges from the germline sequence, so it may reflect a read error. The J gene is TRBJ2-7, the V gene TRBV4-1; 8 bases line up with TRBD1. The CDR3 is 16 amino acids. CDR1 and CDR2 from the germline V gene are MGHRA and YSYEKL. The CDR3 spells CASSQYIPGGSYEQYF. Here the CDR3 DNA reads TGCGCCAGCAGCCAATACATCCCAGGGGGCTCCTACGAACAGTACTTC.

This clonotype was detected only a few times. Without the conserved terminal phenylalanine or tryptophan, this CDR3 likely stems from a read error. No DNA is shown, since the ends of the CDR3 on it are uncertain; the CDR3 is the one TCRdb lists. The V gene is TRBV7-9, the J gene TRBJ2-7; the table's D call of TRBD2 was not tested on the DNA. Termini included, the CDR3 measures 12 amino acids. Germline assignment: CDR1 SEHNR and CDR2 FQNEAQ (reference sequence). CDR3 sequence: CASSLARGEVVY.

This clonotype has just a few counts. The V call is TRBV9, the J call TRBJ2-5, with D possibly being TRBD1 (6 bases). CDR1 is SGDLS, CDR2 YYNGEE, per germline. There are 14 residues in the CDR3. V was clipped by 0 bases and J by 2 bases, with 8 bases between them. The CDR3 loop reads CASSVEGQQETQYF. CDR3 nucleotides: TGTGCCAGCAGCGTAGAGGGACAACAAGAGACCCAGTACTTC. Based on the CDR3 plus reference TRBV9 and TRBJ2-5, the full variable domain is DSGVTQTPKHLITATGQRVTLRCSPRSGDLSVYWYQQSLDQGLQFLIQYYNGEERAKGNILERFSAQQFPDLHSELNLSSLELGDSALYFCASSVEGQQETQYFGPGTRLLVL.

This clonotype turned up a few times. This rearrangement joins TRBV20-1 to TRBJ2-1; no reliable D call. CDR3 length: 13 amino acids. Germline values: CDR1 DFQATT, CDR2 SNEGSKA (reference sequence). V dropped 0 bases and J dropped 2 bases, with 5 bases sitting between them. The CDR3 coding sequence is TGCAGTGCTAGAGATCCCACCTACAATGAGCAGTTCTTC. It encodes CSARDPTYNEQFF.

The rearrangement links TRBV7-9 to TRBJ2-6; tentatively, D is TRBD1 or TRBD2 (5 bases each). Between the trimmed V and J ends, which lost 3 bases and 4 bases, there was a span of 10 bases. The CDR3 is made up of 15 amino acids. Germline CDR1 SEHNR, CDR2 FQNEAQ (reference sequence). For the CDR3, the DNA is TGTGCCAGCAGCTTGCGGGCAGGGGGGGCCAACGTCCTGACTTTC. Amino acids: CASSLRAGGANVLTF.

This clonotype was seen only a few times. V usage is TRBV28 and J usage is TRBJ2-7; TRBD2 might be the D (6 bases). The CDR3 is made up of 15 amino acids. Germline V lookup: CDR1 MDHEN, CDR2 SYDVKM. V was pared by 1 base and J by 0 bases, with 10 bases between. CDR3 sequence (DNA): TGTGCCAGCAGTTTATCTCAGGGAGGCTCCTACGAGCAGTACTTC. This translates into CASSLSQGGSYEQYF.

This chain links TRBV12-3 or TRBV12-4 with TRBJ2-7; D is possibly TRBD1 or TRBD2 (6 bases each). V was clipped by 1 base and J by 5 bases, with 15 bases between them. The CDR3 extends over 15 amino acids. CDR3 bases: TGTGCCAGCAGTTTAGAGGGGGGCTACAGGGACGAGCAGTACTTC. Translated: CASSLEGGYRDEQYF.